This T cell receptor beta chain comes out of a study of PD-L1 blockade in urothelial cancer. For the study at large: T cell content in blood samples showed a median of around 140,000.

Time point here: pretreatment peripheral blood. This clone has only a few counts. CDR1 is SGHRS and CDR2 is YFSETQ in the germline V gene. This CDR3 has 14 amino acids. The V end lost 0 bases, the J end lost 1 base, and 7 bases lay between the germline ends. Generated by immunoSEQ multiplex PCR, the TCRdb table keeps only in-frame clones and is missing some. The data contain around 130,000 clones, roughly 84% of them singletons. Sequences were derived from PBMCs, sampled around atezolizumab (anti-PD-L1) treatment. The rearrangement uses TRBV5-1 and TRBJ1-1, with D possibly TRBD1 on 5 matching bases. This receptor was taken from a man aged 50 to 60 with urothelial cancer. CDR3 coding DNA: TGCGCCAGCAGCTTGGGACAGCCGAACACTGAAGCTTTCTTT. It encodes CASSLGQPNTEAFF.